This is a list of T cell receptor beta chains from one sample in a study of T cell responses to AZD1222 COVID-19 vaccine. TCRdb's table, derived via immunoSEQ multiplex PCR, lists solely in-frame clones and lacks some. The sample lists 90,000 to 130,000 clones, roughly 92% occurring once. The sample was peripheral blood, taken 28 days after the second AZD1222 dose. All receptors come from an adult who received the AZD1222 COVID-19 vaccine. Each CDR3 is given with its conserved first and last residue. D genes are given only for firm matches. Clone size appears in some rows only: once, few, many, or a class for an expanded clone.

V,D,size,J,CDR3,DNA
TRBV6-4,TRBD2,.,TRBJ2-2,CASSATSGGAAPELFF,TGTGCCAGCAGTGCCACCAGCGGGGGGGCCGCGCCGGAGCTGTTTTTT
TRBV4-3,.,.,TRBJ2-5,CASSQDRVGLAGTQYF,TGCGCCAGCAGCCAAGATCGAGTGGGTCTGGCGGGGACCCAGTACTTC
TRBV5-1,.,.,TRBJ1-1,CASSLAEGGYTEAFF,TGCGCCAGCAGCTTGGCCGAGGGGGGCTATACTGAAGCTTTCTTT
TRBV5-4,.,.,TRBJ2-1,CASSLDLGTNEQFF,TGTGCCAGCAGCTTGGATCTGGGGACCAATGAGCAGTTCTTC
TRBV5-1,TRBD2,.,TRBJ2-7,CASSPRASGLYEQYF,TGCGCCAGCAGCCCTAGGGCTAGCGGGCTCTACGAGCAGTACTTC
TRBV6-1,.,.,TRBJ1-2,CASSEGTYGYTF,TGTGCCAGCAGTGAAGGTACCTATGGCTACACCTTC
TRBV5-6,.,.,TRBJ2-3,CASSLQADGADTQYF,TGTGCCAGCAGCTTGCAGGCAGACGGAGCAGATACGCAGTATTTT
TRBV10-1,.,.,TRBJ2-7,CASSETQGYEQYF,TGCGCCAGCAGTGAGACCCAGGGGTACGAGCAGTACTTC
TRBV20-1,.,.,TRBJ2-7,CSASVAGPYEQYF,TGCAGTGCTAGTGTAGCAGGGCCATACGAGCAGTACTTC
TRBV5-6,TRBD2,.,TRBJ2-2,CASRGGGRDVTGELFF,TGTGCCAGCAGAGGCGGGGGGCGGGACGTTACCGGGGAGCTGTTTTTT
TRBV25-1,.,.,TRBJ1-6,CASRQPGGSLHF,TGTGCCAGCAGACAGCCTGGGGGATCCCTCCACTTT
TRBV9,TRBD1,.,TRBJ1-2,CASSDEGQFSGYTF,TGTGCCAGCAGCGACGAGGGACAGTTCTCTGGCTACACCTTC
TRBV2,TRBD1,.,TRBJ1-2,CASLGQGESGYTF,TGTGCCAGCTTGGGACAGGGGGAATCTGGCTACACCTTC
TRBV6-5,TRBD1,.,TRBJ1-1,CASSRGGGTEAFF,TGTGCCAGCAGTAGAGGGGGCGGGACTGAAGCTTTCTTT
TRBV10-3,.,.,TRBJ1-2,CAISESYRANYGYTF,TGTGCCATCAGTGAGTCTTACAGGGCAAACTATGGCTACACCTTC
TRBV27,.,.,TRBJ1-6,CASSFEALDNSPLHF,TGTGCCAGCAGTTTTGAGGCCTTGGATAATTCACCCCTCCACTTT
TRBV2,.,.,TRBJ1-5,CASSTVDQPQHF,TGTGCCAGCAGCACCGTCGATCAGCCCCAGCATTTT
TRBV4-1,TRBD1,.,TRBJ1-5,CASSQGLDRGNQPQHF,TGCGCCAGCAGCCAAGGTCTCGACAGGGGCAATCAGCCCCAGCATTTT
TRBV4-3,TRBD1,.,TRBJ2-2,CASSQGDRWNTGELFF,TGCGCCAGCAGCCAAGGGGACAGGTGGAACACCGGGGAGCTGTTTTTT
TRBV5-1,.,.,TRBJ2-7,CASSEQGYEQYF,TGCGCCAGCTCTGAGCAGGGCTACGAGCAGTACTTC
TRBV7-2,TRBD2,.,TRBJ2-3,CASSPQVASGAPDTQYF,TGTGCCAGCAGCCCTCAGGTGGCTAGCGGGGCCCCAGATACGCAGTATTTT
TRBV7-9,.,.,TRBJ2-1,CATQRPGSYNEQFF,TGTGCCACCCAACGGCCTGGGTCCTACAATGAGCAGTTCTTC
TRBV11-2,.,.,TRBJ1-2,CASSLRGSDGYTF,TGTGCCAGCAGCTTGCGGGGTTCCGATGGCTACACCTTC
TRBV24-1,.,.,TRBJ2-6,CATSSSRVAGANVLTF,TGTGCCACCAGTTCATCCAGGGTCGCTGGGGCCAACGTCCTGACTTTC
TRBV2,TRBD1,once,TRBJ1-6,CASRGDSGYNSPLHF,TGTGCCAGCAGGGGGGACAGTGGGTATAATTCACCCCTCCACTTT
TRBV20-1,.,.,TRBJ1-1,CSASSAGNTEAFF,TGCAGTGCTAGTTCGGCAGGGAACACTGAAGCTTTCTTT
TRBV27,TRBD1,.,TRBJ2-7,CASSLRIDRDRGVYEQYF,TGTGCCAGCAGTTTACGGATAGATCGGGACAGGGGGGTCTACGAGCAGTACTTC
TRBV3-1/TRBV3-2,TRBD1,.,TRBJ1-5,CASSQDPGGGNQPQHF,TGTGCCAGCAGCCAAGACCCAGGGGGAGGCAATCAGCCCCAGCATTTT
TRBV5-4,.,.,TRBJ2-3,CASSFKGLSATDTQYF,TGTGCCAGCAGCTTCAAGGGACTCTCGGCCACAGATACGCAGTATTTT
TRBV5-6,.,.,TRBJ2-7,CASSLDGLLLLSYEQYF,TGTGCCAGCAGCTTGGATGGGCTCCTACTACTCTCCTACGAGCAGTACTTC
TRBV18,.,.,TRBJ2-7,CASSPNQGYEQYF,TGTGCCAGCTCACCAAACCAGGGCTACGAGCAGTACTTC
TRBV7-9,.,.,TRBJ2-1,CASSSQGTYNEQFF,TGTGCCAGCAGCAGCCAGGGCACCTACAATGAGCAGTTCTTC
TRBV11-2,.,.,TRBJ2-5,CASSFAGVETQYF,TGTGCCAGCAGCTTTGCAGGGGTGGAGACCCAGTACTTC
TRBV5-1,.,few,TRBJ1-2,CASSSDGGYGYTF,TGCGCCAGCAGCTCCGACGGGGGCTATGGCTACACCTTC
TRBV7-9,TRBD2,.,TRBJ2-7,CASSQQRAGRYEQYF,TGTGCCAGCAGCCAGCAGAGAGCGGGGCGCTACGAGCAGTACTTC
TRBV7-9,.,.,TRBJ2-3,CASSRDGTSTDTQYF,TGTGCCAGCAGCCGGGACGGCACTAGCACAGATACGCAGTATTTT
TRBV5-1,TRBD1,.,TRBJ1-1,CASSYQDRGRVEAFF,TGCGCCAGCAGCTACCAAGACAGGGGGCGCGTTGAAGCTTTCTTT
TRBV5-1,TRBD2,once,TRBJ2-5,CASSLGGGPQETQYF,TGCGCCAGCAGCTTGGGCGGGGGGCCCCAAGAGACCCAGTACTTC
TRBV5-1,.,once,TRBJ1-1,CASSLAGTGNTEAFF,TGCGCCAGCAGCTTGGCCGGTACGGGGAACACTGAAGCTTTCTTT